The 29 T cell receptor beta chains given below trace back to one sample, sequenced in a study of PD-L1 blockade in urothelial cancer (dated by TCRdb to 2016 to 2017). To prepare the library, the immunoSEQ multiplex PCR assay was applied. This immuneACCESS table, as held by TCRdb, lists in-frame sequences with V and J called but not all clones. Of the missing ones, under half trace to an unresolved V gene in checked studies; the others have no known cause. Present in this sample are tens of thousands of clones, 84% of which were seen just once. Together, the top ten hold roughly 5% of the sample. The sample was PBMCs, taken around atezolizumab (anti-PD-L1) treatment. These receptors came from a middle-aged man with urothelial cancer.

This clone was recorded a few times. The rearrangement links TRBV28 to TRBJ2-3; 8 bases fit TRBD1. V lost 3 bases to trimming and J lost 3 bases; unmatched junction nucleotides: 5. The CDR3 length is 15 residues. Germline V CDR1 and CDR2: MDHEN, SYDVKM. The CDR3 region is CASSLEGQDTDTQYF. In nucleotides, the CDR3 is TGTGCCAGCAGTTTGGAGGGACAGGATACAGATACGCAGTATTTT.

The CDR3: CASSTTGSLRGEQYF. For the CDR3, the DNA is TGTGCCAGCAGCACGACCGGGTCCCTTAGGGGTGAGCAGTACTTC. The chain links TRBV7-9 to TRBJ2-7; D possibly corresponds to TRBD1 (5 bases). This CDR3 contains 15 residues. The germline CDR1 and CDR2 sequences are SEHNR and FQNEAQ (reference sequence). V was trimmed by 5 bases and J by 7 bases, leaving 21 bases between them.

The chain carries TRBV29-1 and TRBJ1-4; D unresolved. This CDR3 has 12 amino acids. Trimming took off 0 bases at V and 9 bases at J, with 8 bases between the two ends. Germline V gene lookup returns CDR1 SQVTM and CDR2 ANQGSEA. The CDR3 nucleotides are TGCAGCGTTGAAGATCAGTCCAAAAAACTGTTTTTT. Translated: CSVEDQSKKLFF.

The chain recombines TRBV28 with TRBJ1-1; no clear D. Trimming took 5 bases from V and 6 from J, leaving 16 bases between them. Germline CDR1 is MDHEN and CDR2 is SYDVKM. The CDR3 totals 14 residues. CDR3 amino acids: CASSPAGGGAEAFF. As DNA, the CDR3 is TGTGCCAGCAGTCCCGCTGGAGGAGGCGCTGAAGCTTTCTTT.

J is TRBJ1-5 and V is TRBV2; D is ambiguous. Germline V gives CDR1 SNHLY, CDR2 FYNNEI. The V and J ends lost 6 bases and 0 bases respectively, with 9 bases between them. This CDR3 comprises 14 residues. The CDR3 spells CASRRGGSNQPQHF. In DNA, the CDR3 is TGTGCCAGCAGGCGGGGAGGTAGCAATCAGCCCCAGCATTTT.

This chain connects TRBV28 to TRBJ1-2; unclear D gene. From germline, CDR1 is MDHEN and CDR2 SYDVKM. V shed 2 bases and J shed 8 bases, with 15 bases lying between them. This CDR3 is built from 14 residues. The CDR3 here is CASSLIGIQRGYTF. The DNA of the CDR3 is TGTGCCAGCAGTTTAATTGGCATTCAGAGGGGCTACACCTTC.

This chain joins TRBV18 and TRBJ2-3; tentative D call: TRBD2 (5 bases). The CDR3 is made up of 14 amino acids. The V end was cut by 10 bases, the J end by 5 bases, with 19 bases between. Germline V CDR1 and CDR2: KGHSH, LQKENI. The CDR3: CATRTGNHIDTQYF. The CDR3 DNA sequence: TGTGCCACCCGGACGGGGAACCATATAGATACGCAGTATTTT.

The chain has TRBV2 and TRBJ1-2; D ambiguous. The CDR3 contains 15 residues. The V end lost 6 bases, the J end lost 4 bases, and 18 bases lay between the germline ends. Germline V lookup: CDR1 SNHLY, CDR2 FYNNEI. CDR3 amino acids: CASSLPSIASYGYTF. CDR3 bases: TGTGCCAGCAGCCTACCTTCGATTGCCTCCTATGGCTACACCTTC.

This clone appeared a few times. CDR3 coding DNA: TGTGCCAGCAGCCTACGACAGGGAGAAGCTTTCTTT. It yields the protein CASSLRQGEAFF. The chain combines TRBV28 with TRBJ1-1; 7 positions match TRBD1. The V gene end was trimmed by 6 bases and the J gene end by 8 bases; junction bases not matched to a gene: 6. Germline values: CDR1 MDHEN, CDR2 SYDVKM. The CDR3 is 12 amino acids.

The genes are TRBV18 and TRBJ2-1; 9 bases match TRBD2. The germline V gene encodes CDR1 KGHSH and CDR2 LQKENI. CDR3 length: 17 amino acids. J gave up 5 bases and V 2 bases, and 10 bases lay outside the gene matches. CDR3 bases: TGTGCCAGCTCACCAAGGGCTAGCGGGGTGAACCACAATGAGCAGTTCTTC. It codes for CASSPRASGVNHNEQFF.

In its sample, this clone was seen once. The rearrangement uses TRBV2 and TRBJ2-1, with D perhaps matching TRBD2 (6 bases). In germline, CDR1 is SNHLY, CDR2 FYNNEI. This CDR3 is built from 14 residues. V dropped 11 bases and J dropped 7 bases, with 21 bases sitting between them. The CDR3 nucleotides read TGTGCCTCCCCCCCGGGAGCCCGGGTGAATGAGCAGTTCTTC. Translated, it gives CASPPGARVNEQFF.

The genes are TRBV2 and TRBJ1-2; 10 bases are shared with TRBD1. The CDR3 has 14 residues. Germline V gene sequence: CDR1 SNHLY, CDR2 FYNNEI. The ends lost 6 bases at V and 9 bases at J; junction bases unmatched: 10. The CDR3 here is CASRMTGGLESYTF. The CDR3 DNA reads as TGTGCCAGCAGAATGACAGGGGGCTTAGAAAGCTACACCTTC.

CDR3 in amino acids: CASSPWTGPNTGELFF. CDR3 nucleotides: TGTGCCAGCAGTCCTTGGACAGGGCCGAACACCGGGGAGCTGTTTTTT. V is TRBV2 and J is TRBJ2-2, with 8 bases aligning to TRBD1. The CDR3 is 16 residues long. The germline gives CDR1 SNHLY, CDR2 FYNNEI. The trim removed 5 bases at V and 0 bases at J, leaving 5 bases unmatched.

This rearrangement joins TRBV6-1 to TRBJ1-2; TRBD1 might be the D (5 bases). Trimming stripped 7 bases from V and 12 bases from J, with 21 bases between. The CDR3 runs to 13 residues. Germline assignment: CDR1 MNHNS and CDR2 SASEGT. The CDR3 sequence: CASTLAGRSLHTF. The CDR3 nucleotides read TGTGCCAGCACCCTAGCAGGGAGGTCATTGCACACCTTC.

The chain joins TRBV30 to TRBJ1-1; D is ambiguous. V gave up 6 bases and J gave up 1 base, with 12 bases separating them. Germline values: CDR1 GTSNPN, CDR2 SVGIG (reference sequence). CDR3 size: 13 residues. CDR3 bases: TGTGCCTGCAGGAGGACGAGGAACACTGAAGCTTTCTTT. Protein: CACRRTRNTEAFF.

This rearrangement joins TRBV5-1 to TRBJ2-1; D gene unclear. The CDR3 has 15 amino acids. The ends were cut back, 0 bases at V and 1 base at J, with 8 bases in the middle. Germline V gives CDR1 SGHRS, CDR2 YFSETQ. The DNA of the CDR3 is TGCGCCAGCAGCTTGGCGGGTACATCCTACAATGAGCAGTTCTTC. Amino acids: CASSLAGTSYNEQFF. The full variable domain, completed using reference TRBV5-1 and TRBJ2-1, is KAGVTQTPRYLIKTRGQQVTLSCSPISGHRSVSWYQQTPGQGLQFLFEYFSETQRNKGNFPGRFSGRQFSNSRSEMNVSTLELGDSALYLCASSLAGTSYNEQFFGPGTRLTVL.

The chain has TRBV4-2 and TRBJ2-3, with D possibly TRBD2 on 6 matching bases. This CDR3 contains 15 residues. Germline CDR1 reads LGHNA; CDR2 reads YNFKEQ. V was shortened by 2 bases and J by 2 bases, with 11 bases between the two germline ends. The CDR3 DNA sequence: TGTGCCAGCAGCCAAACGGCGGGACCCACAGATACGCAGTATTTT. Amino acid sequence: CASSQTAGPTDTQYF.

CDR3 in amino acids: CASSLQGGVMSDEQFF. The CDR3 DNA reads as TGTGCCAGCAGCTTACAGGGAGGGGTTATGTCTGATGAGCAGTTCTTC. The V and J genes are TRBV7-9 and TRBJ2-1; TRBD2 agrees at 7 bases. Unmatched junction bases numbered 12, after V lost 2 bases and J lost 8 bases. This CDR3 is built from 16 residues. Germline V gives CDR1 SEHNR, CDR2 FQNEAQ (reference sequence).

This chain joins TRBV28 and TRBJ2-7, with 8 bases that match TRBD2. Germline values: CDR1 MDHEN, CDR2 SYDVKM. The V segment lost 3 bases and the J segment 0 bases; nucleotides outside the gene matches: 4. The CDR3 consists of 15 residues. The CDR3 DNA follows: TGTGCCAGCAGTTTGAAGCGGGGGAACTCCTACGAGCAGTACTTC. Translation gives CASSLKRGNSYEQYF.

The chain joins TRBV28 to TRBJ1-1; D is unclear. Germline V gene lookup returns CDR1 MDHEN and CDR2 SYDVKM. Trimming left V 2 bases short and J 1 base short, with 11 bases between. The CDR3 has 15 residues. In DNA form, the CDR3 reads TGTGCCAGCAGTTTAAAAGGCAGGAAGAACACTGAAGCTTTCTTT. Translated: CASSLKGRKNTEAFF.

V is TRBV5-1 and J is TRBJ2-5; 9 nucleotides align to TRBD2. The CDR3 length is 16 residues. V dropped 0 bases and J dropped 2; count of bases not matched to a gene: 5. CDR1 is SGHRS, CDR2 YFSETQ, per germline. The CDR3 reads CASSLGTTSGQETQYF. CDR3 bases: TGCGCCAGCAGCTTGGGTACGACTAGCGGACAAGAGACCCAGTACTTC.

This sequence joins TRBV19 and TRBJ1-5; D is ambiguous. From germline, CDR1 is LNHDA and CDR2 SQIVND (reference sequence). The CDR3 contains 14 residues. V lost 0 bases and J lost 6, with 9 bases in between. CDR3 in amino acids: CASSIEPTGQPQHF. The CDR3 coding sequence is TGTGCCAGTAGTATAGAACCTACCGGTCAGCCCCAGCATTTT.

The chain links TRBV11-2 to TRBJ1-4; unclear D gene. Trimming left V 5 bases short and J 5 bases short, with 3 bases between. Germline CDR1 reads SGHAT; CDR2 reads FQNNGV. The CDR3 loop spans 11 amino acids. This CDR3 reads CASSQNEKLFF. The CDR3 DNA is TGTGCCAGCAGCCAAAATGAAAAACTGTTTTTT.

This clone was counted a single time. The V and J genes are TRBV12-5 and TRBJ2-2; 11 bases agree with TRBD1. The junction had 14 bases not matched to a gene; V was cut back by 1 base and J by 7 bases. The length of the CDR3 is 19 residues. CDR1 LGHNT and CDR2 FRNRAP come from the germline V gene. The CDR3 region has the DNA TGTGCTAGTGGTTTGGCGCCCCTCGGGACAGGGGGTTATGGCGGGGAGCTGTTTTTT. Residues: CASGLAPLGTGGYGGELFF.

The genes are TRBV9 and TRBJ2-7; the D gene is possibly TRBD2 (5 bases). This CDR3 has 15 residues. V shed 2 bases and J shed 2 bases, with 14 bases lying between them. The V gene's germline CDR1 is SGDLS and CDR2 YYNGEE. Here the CDR3 DNA reads TGTGCCAGCAGCGTCCAGTCAGGAGGCCCCTACGAGCAGTACTTC. Amino acids: CASSVQSGGPYEQYF.

This clone has only one observation. This chain links TRBV21-1 with TRBJ2-5; the table gives TRBD2 as D, unverified against the DNA. TRBV21-1 is an annotated pseudogene. The CDR3 loop spans 14 amino acids. The CDR3 spells CASSKDPGRETQYF. The CDR3 DNA is TGTGCCAGCAGCAAAGATCCGGGTCGAGAGACCCAGTACTTC.

The CDR3 DNA is TGTGCCAGCAGCGTAGGGCAAATCTCTGGGGCCAACGTCCTGACTTTC. This gives the protein CASSVGQISGANVLTF. The genes are TRBV9 and TRBJ2-6; no clear D. V lost 0 bases, J lost 0 bases, and 7 bases lay in between. Germline CDR1 reads SGDLS; CDR2 reads YYNGEE. The CDR3 has 16 amino acids.

In its sample, this clone was seen a few times. This chain links TRBV27 with TRBJ2-3; weak D call: TRBD1 (5 bases). The CDR3 length is 16 residues. Germline assignment: CDR1 MNHEY and CDR2 SMNVEV (reference sequence). Trimming removed 0 bases at V and 2 bases at J, with 12 bases between. CDR3 sequence reads: CASSLSPGYYTDTQYF. CDR3 nucleotides: TGTGCCAGCAGTTTATCCCCAGGGTATTACACAGATACGCAGTATTTT.

The chain links TRBV7-9 to TRBJ2-7, with TRBD2 identical over 7 bases. Germline CDR1 reads SEHNR; CDR2 reads FQNEAQ (reference sequence). The CDR3 has 14 residues. V dropped 5 bases and J dropped 3; count of bases not matched to a gene: 7. Written as DNA, the CDR3 is TGTGCCAGCAGCCAGAGGACTAGAAGCTACGAGCAGTACTTC. Protein sequence: CASSQRTRSYEQYF.